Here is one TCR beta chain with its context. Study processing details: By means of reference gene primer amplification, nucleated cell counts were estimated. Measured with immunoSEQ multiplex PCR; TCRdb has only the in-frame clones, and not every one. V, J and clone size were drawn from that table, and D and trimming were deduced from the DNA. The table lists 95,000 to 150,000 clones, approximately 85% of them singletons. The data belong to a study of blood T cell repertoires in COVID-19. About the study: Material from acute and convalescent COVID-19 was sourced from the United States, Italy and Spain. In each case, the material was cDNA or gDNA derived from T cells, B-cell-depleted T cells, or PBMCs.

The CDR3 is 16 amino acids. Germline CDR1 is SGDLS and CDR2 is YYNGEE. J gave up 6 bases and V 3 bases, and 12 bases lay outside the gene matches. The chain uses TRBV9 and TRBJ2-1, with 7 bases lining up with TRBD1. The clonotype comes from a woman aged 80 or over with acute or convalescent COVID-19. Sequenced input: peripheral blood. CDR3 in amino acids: CASSGDRVSSGNEQFF. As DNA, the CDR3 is TGTGCCAGCAGCGGCGACAGGGTAAGTTCGGGCAATGAGCAGTTCTTC.